The clone carrying this T cell receptor beta chain was recorded a few times. Antigen specificity is unknown. The sample is drawn from a study of T-cell memory formation after mild COVID-19. General study findings and limits: Day 15 to 85 contracting clones showed balanced CD4/CD8; day 15 to 37 expanders favored CD4+.

The TCR alpha and TCR beta cDNA libraries, bearing sample barcodes and UMIs, were generated by 5'RACE using constant-segment primers. TCRdb recomputed calls from the 5' RACE reads with MiXCR, one row per CDR3 protein. The sample carries fewer than 550,000 distinct CDR3 sequences, approximately 20% recorded once. The sequence came from an adult woman who had mild COVID-19 (a few samples of this study predate the infection). Cell type and time point are not known. Input material: PBMCs or a T cell subset sorted from them (not recorded which).

This chain's CDR3 is CASSPVAGASTDTQYF. The CDR3 DNA sequence: TGTGCCAGCAGCCCGGTAGCGGGGGCTAGCACAGATACGCAGTATTTT. The chain joins TRBV9 to TRBJ2-3, with TRBD2 matching over 9 bases. Germline CDR1 reads SGDLS; CDR2 reads YYNGEE. Trimming removed 4 bases from V and 0 bases from J; junction bases left unmatched: 6. CDR3 length: 16 residues.